This is a list of T cell receptor beta chains from one sample in a study of spatial heterogeneity in lung cancer. Each CDR3 protein is one row after TCRdb ran MiXCR on the 5' RACE reads. The sample has about 80,000 distinct CDR3 sequences, approximately 18% seen once. Sequencing was performed on PBMCs, taken at surgery. The origin of the receptors is a male donor with early-stage non-small cell lung cancer. CDR3s include the opening cysteine and the closing phenylalanine or tryptophan. D genes are given only for firm matches. The size entry is marked missing in some rows and otherwise reads once, few, many or a size class.

D	length	V	J	size	DNA	CDR3
TRBD2	16	TRBV28	TRBJ2-3	few	TGTGCCAGCACACGGACTAGCGGGAGTGTCTCAGATACGCAGTATTTT	CASTRTSGSVSDTQYF
.	12	TRBV28	TRBJ2-7	.	TGTGCCAGCAGTGTCAGGGAAAACGAGCAGTACTTC	CASSVRENEQYF
TRBD1	14	TRBV7-9	TRBJ1-4	.	TGTGCCAGCAGCCTGACAGGGGGCCAGGAAAAACTGTTTTTT	CASSLTGGQEKLFF
TRBD1	17	TRBV7-6	TRBJ2-2	few	TGTGCCAGCAGCGGCAGCAGGCAGGGGGCGCTGAACGGGGAGCTGTTTTTT	CASSGSRQGALNGELFF
.	15	TRBV2	TRBJ2-7	.	TGTGCCAGCAGTTCCTCCGGGACTGGCGCCTACGAGCAGTACTTC	CASSSSGTGAYEQYF
.	13	TRBV6-6	TRBJ1-2	.	TGTGCCACCCAAGGGCCGGGATCCTATGGCTACACCTTC	CATQGPGSYGYTF
TRBD1	14	TRBV7-2	TRBJ2-7	.	TGTGCCAGCAGCACAGGGGGGACAGACTACGAGCAGTACTTC	CASSTGGTDYEQYF
.	15	TRBV5-1	TRBJ2-3	.	TGCGCCAGCAGCTTGGTAGGGGACGACACAGATACGCAGTATTTT	CASSLVGDDTDTQYF
.	13	TRBV30	TRBJ1-1	.	TGTGCCTTGACCGGTAGTGAGGTCACTGAAGCTTTCTTT	CALTGSEVTEAFF
.	15	TRBV10-3	TRBJ1-6	.	TGTGCCATCAGTTCACGACAGCCAGATAATTCACCCCTCCACTTT	CAISSRQPDNSPLHF
TRBD1	15	TRBV5-1	TRBJ1-3	.	TGCGCCAGCAGCCCGGGACAGACCTCTGGAAACACCATATATTTT	CASSPGQTSGNTIYF
.	11	TRBV6-5	TRBJ2-5	few	TGTGCCAGCAGTTCCCTACAGACCCAGTACTTC	CASSSLQTQYF
.	9	TRBV28	TRBJ2-7	few	TGTGCCCTACCCCACGAGCAGTACTTC	CALPHEQYF
TRBD2	13	TRBV27	TRBJ2-3	few	TGTGCCAGCCTAGCGGTGGGGATCGATACGCAGTATTTT	CASLAVGIDTQYF
TRBD2	16	TRBV6-2/TRBV6-3	TRBJ2-2	.	TGTGCCAGCAGCGCCTCGGGACTAGCGAGCGAAGGGGAGCTGTTTTTT	CASSASGLASEGELFF
.	11	TRBV29-1	TRBJ1-2	many	TGCAGCGTTCTGGGTCCAAATGGCTACACCTTC	CSVLGPNGYTF
TRBD1	15	TRBV14	TRBJ1-2	.	TGTGCCAGCAGCCAAGAACCGGGACAGGGGGACGGCTACACCTTC	CASSQEPGQGDGYTF
TRBD2	18	TRBV9	TRBJ2-3	many	TGTGCCAGCAGCGCGACGGGAACTAGCGGGGGGGCAGCGGATACGCAGTATTTT	CASSATGTSGGAADTQYF
TRBD1	14	TRBV9	TRBJ1-5	.	TGTGCCAGCAGCGCAGGGACAGGGGATCAGCCCCAGCATTTT	CASSAGTGDQPQHF
.	16	TRBV11-2	TRBJ2-2	few	TGTGCCAGCAGCTTAGACTGGCGGTCCCTTACCGGGGAGCTGTTTTTT	CASSLDWRSLTGELFF
.	15	TRBV7-6	TRBJ2-2	few	TGTGCCAGCAGCGTCGGGACTCACGGTACCGGGGAGCTGTTTTTT	CASSVGTHGTGELFF
.	14	TRBV29-1	TRBJ2-7	.	TGCAGCGTTGTCTGGGCAGGGTTAACCTACGAGCAGTACTTC	CSVVWAGLTYEQYF
.	14	TRBV20-1	TRBJ1-1	.	TGCAGTGCTAGAGTGGGAAGTTCGAACACTGAAGCTTTCTTT	CSARVGSSNTEAFF
.	13	TRBV7-3	TRBJ2-4	.	TGTGCCAGCAGCTTAAGCCGGGAAAACATTCAGTACTTC	CASSLSRENIQYF
.	13	TRBV18	TRBJ2-1	.	TGTGCCAGCTCACCCGGGACTTTCAATGAGCAGTTCTTC	CASSPGTFNEQFF
.	13	TRBV6-6	TRBJ1-2	.	TGTGCCAGCAGTTACATGGACGGCTATGGCTACACCTTC	CASSYMDGYGYTF
TRBD1	12	TRBV6-2/TRBV6-3	TRBJ2-7	.	TGTGCCAGCACCACAGGGGGCCACGAGCAGTACTTC	CASTTGGHEQYF
.	18	TRBV3-1	TRBJ2-2	few	TGTGCCAGCAGCCAAGATCCATGGGGGGCAGGGGATGCCGGGGAGCTGTTTTTT	CASSQDPWGAGDAGELFF
TRBD2	14	TRBV20-1	TRBJ2-5	.	TGCAGTGCTAGCAAGACTAGCAGCCAAGAGACCCAGTACTTC	CSASKTSSQETQYF
.	14	TRBV6-2/TRBV6-3	TRBJ1-1	many	TGTGCCAGCAGAATGGTGGTAGGGGACACTGAAGCTTTCTTT	CASRMVVGDTEAFF
.	15	TRBV12-3/TRBV12-4	TRBJ1-3	.	TGTGCCAGCAGTTTTCTGCCAGGGACTGGAAACACCATATATTTT	CASSFLPGTGNTIYF
.	16	TRBV5-1	TRBJ2-5	.	TGCGCCAGCAGCCGGGCCTTGGGGAGTGGCGAAGAGACCCAGTACTTC	CASSRALGSGEETQYF
.	13	TRBV7-2	TRBJ1-1	.	TGTGCCAGCAGCTTCCCGACCAGGGAAGAAGCTTTCTTT	CASSFPTREEAFF
TRBD1	16	TRBV6-2/TRBV6-3	TRBJ2-1	.	TGTGCCAGCAGTAAACAGGGGCACGGCTCCTACAATGAGCAGTTCTTC	CASSKQGHGSYNEQFF
TRBD1	13	TRBV3-1	TRBJ2-7	.	TGTGCCAGCAGCGGGGACAGGGGGCACGAGCAGTACTTC	CASSGDRGHEQYF
.	13	TRBV6-2/TRBV6-3	TRBJ1-1	.	TGTGCCAGCAGTTACTCGTGGCGGACTGAAGCTTTCTTT	CASSYSWRTEAFF
.	15	TRBV7-2	TRBJ2-7	many	TGTGCCAGCAGCTTAGCGGAGACAGTTTCCTACGAGCAGTACTTC	CASSLAETVSYEQYF
TRBD2	15	TRBV11-1	TRBJ2-5	few	TGTGCCAGCAGTTTGCGACTAGCGAGCCAAGAGACCCAGTACTTC	CASSLRLASQETQYF
.	11	TRBV7-2	TRBJ1-6	.	TGTGCCAGCAGCTTAGGTTCACCCCTCCACTTT	CASSLGSPLHF
TRBD1	13	TRBV29-1	TRBJ1-4	many	TGCAGCGGGGGACAGGGGAAGGGTGAAAAACTGTTTTTT	CSGGQGKGEKLFF
.	13	TRBV19	TRBJ2-7	few	TGTGCCAGTAGTACAGGGTCGACCTACGAGCAGTACTTC	CASSTGSTYEQYF
.	14	TRBV5-6	TRBJ2-3	few	TGTGCCAGCAGCCCCCGGGGACCCACAGATACGCAGTATTTT	CASSPRGPTDTQYF
TRBD1	17	TRBV7-8	TRBJ2-2	.	TGTGCCAGCAGCTCGTTCGTCGGACAGGGAGTCACCGGGGAGCTGTTTTTT	CASSSFVGQGVTGELFF
TRBD2	15	TRBV19	TRBJ2-1	.	TGTGCCAGTAGTATAGTGACTAGCGGGGCGGATAAGCAGTTCTTC	CASSIVTSGADKQFF
.	12	TRBV12-3/TRBV12-4	TRBJ2-7	.	TGTGCCAGCAGTTCTGCGTTCTACGAGCAGTACTTC	CASSSAFYEQYF